Presented here are 15 T cell receptor beta chains from one specimen sequenced in a study of cytomegalovirus exposure and HLA in healthy donors. 60 Vbeta and 13 Jbeta primers were used in PCR. Profiling relied on immunoSEQ multiplex PCR, and the TCRdb table lists in-frame clones only, not all of them. The profile shows around 100,000 clones, roughly 80% of them singletons. The sequenced sample consisted of PBMCs. The receptors were sampled from a man aged 50 to 60 in good health and CMV-seropositive.

The rearrangement uses TRBV7-8 and TRBJ2-2, with 12 nucleotides matching TRBD1. The germline V gene encodes CDR1 SGHVS and CDR2 FQNEAQ. Trimming at V came to 5 bases and at J to 7 bases, leaving 2 bases not matched to a gene. This CDR3 is 14 amino acids long. The CDR3 DNA is TGTGCCAGCAGCGGGACAGGGGGCGTCGGGGAGCTGTTTTTT. Translation: CASSGTGGVGELFF.

This chain uses TRBV15 with TRBJ2-6; maybe TRBD1 (5 bases). Germline V gives CDR1 LNHNV, CDR2 YYDKDF (reference sequence). V dropped 3 bases and J dropped 4 bases, with 7 bases sitting between them. CDR3 length: 14 amino acids. The CDR3 nucleotides are TGTGCCACCAGCAGGGACAAGGGGGCCAACGTCCTGACTTTC. Its translation: CATSRDKGANVLTF. Full variable domain (outside the CDR3, taken from reference TRBV15 and TRBJ2-6): DAMVIQNPRYQVTQFGKPVTLSCSQTLNHNVMYWYQQKSSQAPKLLFHYYDKDFNNEADTPDNFQSRRPNTSFCFLDIRSPGLGDTAMYLCATSRDKGANVLTFGAGSRLTVL.

This clone was seen once. This chain joins TRBV5-1 and TRBJ2-3; TRBD2 agrees at 9 bases. Germline CDR1 and CDR2: SGHRS and YFSETQ. Trimming removed 7 bases from V and 0 bases from J; junction bases left unmatched: 6. The CDR3 spans 15 residues. CDR3 DNA sequence: TGCGCCAGCGCAGGGACTAGCCCTAGCACAGATACGCAGTATTTT. This encodes CASAGTSPSTDTQYF.

V usage is TRBV5-1 and J usage is TRBJ2-5, with 7 bases that match TRBD1. The V gene end was trimmed by 5 bases and the J gene end by 2 bases; junction bases not matched to a gene: 9. CDR1 is SGHRS, CDR2 YFSETQ, per germline. The CDR3 runs 15 residues. Here the CDR3 DNA reads TGCGCCAGCAGTTCTCAACAGGGGTCACAAGAGACCCAGTACTTC. This gives the protein CASSSQQGSQETQYF.

This rearrangement joins TRBV11-2 to TRBJ2-1; no firm D call. The CDR3 consists of 15 residues. CDR1 is SGHAT, CDR2 FQNNGV, per germline. V was shortened by 0 bases and J by 8 bases, with 14 bases between the two germline ends. The CDR3 loop is CASSLDQGRGYEQFF. The CDR3 nucleotides read TGTGCCAGCAGCTTAGATCAAGGCAGAGGATATGAGCAGTTCTTC.

This chain links TRBV7-3 with TRBJ2-7, with 13 bases lining up with TRBD2. The CDR3 has 15 amino acids. Per germline, CDR1 SGHTA and CDR2 FQGTGA. With 5 bases clipped from V and 4 bases from J, the junction kept 5 bases outside the gene matches. The DNA for the CDR3 is TGTGCCAGCAGCACCGGACTAGCGGGAGTTTACGAGCAGTACTTC. Protein: CASSTGLAGVYEQYF.

This rearrangement joins TRBV28 to TRBJ1-5, with 9 positions matching TRBD1. CDR3 length: 20 residues. CDR1 is MDHEN, CDR2 SYDVKM, per germline. V was clipped by 6 bases and J by 0 bases; unmatched bases: 18. In DNA, the CDR3 is TGTGCCAGCAGCCTTGGACCGGGACAGGGATTTGAATATAGCAATCAGCCCCAGCATTTT. Amino acid sequence: CASSLGPGQGFEYSNQPQHF.

This clone was seen a few times. The rearrangement joins TRBV27 to TRBJ2-1; TRBD1 matches 8 bases. Germline lookup yields CDR1 MNHEY and CDR2 SMNVEV (reference sequence). The length of the CDR3 is 14 residues. Trimming cost V 4 bases and J 4 bases; bases outside gene matches: 3. This CDR3 reads CASSSNRGYNEQFF. The CDR3 DNA reads TGTGCCAGCAGTTCAAACAGGGGGTACAATGAGCAGTTCTTC.

CDR3 DNA sequence: TGTGCCATAGGAGCGGGAGCTGAGCAGTTCTTC. This sequence encodes CAIGAGAEQFF. The V and J genes are TRBV10-3 and TRBJ2-1, with 8 bases fitting TRBD2. V lost 9 bases, J lost 9 bases, and 4 bases stayed unmatched. The CDR3 runs to 11 residues. Germline CDR1 and CDR2: ENHRY and SYGVKD.

The rearrangement links TRBV9 to TRBJ2-1; the match to TRBD1 covers 8 bases. Germline values: CDR1 SGDLS, CDR2 YYNGEE. After removal of 0 bases from V and 5 bases from J, the junction contained 7 bases not matched to a gene. The CDR3 spans 16 residues. The DNA for the CDR3 is TGTGCCAGCAGCGTAGCAGGGGGCTTTGGTGACAATGAGCAGTTCTTC. It specifies CASSVAGGFGDNEQFF.

V is TRBV7-2 and J is TRBJ1-5; no firm D call. V lost 4 bases, J lost 1 base, and 5 bases lay in between. The V gene's germline CDR1 is SGHTA and CDR2 FQGNSA. There are 13 residues in the CDR3. CDR3 DNA: TGTGCCAGCAGCTCGGTAAGCAATCAGCCCCAGCATTTT. It encodes CASSSVSNQPQHF. The variable domain in full, completed from reference TRBV7-2 and TRBJ1-5, reads GAGVSQSPSNKVTEKGKDVELRCDPISGHTALYWYRQSLGQGLEFLIYFQGNSAPDKSGLPSDRFSAERTGGSVSTLTIQRTQQEDSAVYLCASSSVSNQPQHFGDGTRLSIL.

The V call is TRBV28, the J call TRBJ1-5; a possible D gene is TRBD1 (6 bases). The CDR3 extends over 16 amino acids. Trimming left V 7 bases short and J 6 bases short, with 22 bases between. Germline V gene data show CDR1 as MDHEN and CDR2 as SYDVKM. The CDR3 region is CASTWAGLGASQPQHF. CDR3 DNA sequence: TGTGCCAGCACTTGGGCCGGGTTGGGGGCGAGTCAGCCCCAGCATTTT.

This rearrangement joins TRBV9 to TRBJ1-1; D is perhaps TRBD1 (6 bases). Per the germline V gene, CDR1 is SGDLS and CDR2 is YYNGEE. V was clipped by 4 bases and J by 5 bases, with 18 bases between them. CDR3 length equals 15 residues. The DNA of the CDR3 is TGTGCCAGCAGCTCTCGAGGGGGGGGCAAGACTGAAGCTTTCTTT. Encoded protein: CASSSRGGGKTEAFF.

The chain links TRBV19 to TRBJ2-7, with a tentative D call TRBD1 (6 bases). Germline V gives CDR1 LNHDA, CDR2 SQIVND (reference sequence). V lost 7 bases, J lost 1 base, and 11 bases lay in between. The CDR3 extends over 13 amino acids. DNA of the CDR3: TGTGCCAGTAAGAGGCAGGGGTCCTACGAGCAGTACTTC. Translation: CASKRQGSYEQYF.

This rearrangement joins TRBV28 to TRBJ1-5; D is possibly TRBD1 (6 bases). Per the germline V gene, CDR1 is MDHEN and CDR2 is SYDVKM. Trimming removed 5 bases from V and 2 bases from J, with 19 bases in between. The CDR3 is made up of 17 amino acids. CDR3 coding DNA: TGTGCCAGCAGTATCTCAACCCTACAGGGCGGCAATCAGCCCCAGCATTTT. Protein product: CASSISTLQGGNQPQHF.